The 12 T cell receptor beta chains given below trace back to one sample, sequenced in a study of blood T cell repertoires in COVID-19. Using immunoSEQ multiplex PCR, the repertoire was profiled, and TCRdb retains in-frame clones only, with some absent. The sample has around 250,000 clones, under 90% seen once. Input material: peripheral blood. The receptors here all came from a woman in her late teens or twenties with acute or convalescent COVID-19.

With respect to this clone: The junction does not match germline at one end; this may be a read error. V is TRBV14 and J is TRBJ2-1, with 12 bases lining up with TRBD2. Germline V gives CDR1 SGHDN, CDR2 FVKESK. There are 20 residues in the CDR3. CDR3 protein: CASSQGGVWLAGGSYNKQFF. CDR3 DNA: TGTGCCAGCAGCCAAGGTGGCGTTTGGCTAGCGGGAGGGTCCTACAATAAGCAGTTCTTC.

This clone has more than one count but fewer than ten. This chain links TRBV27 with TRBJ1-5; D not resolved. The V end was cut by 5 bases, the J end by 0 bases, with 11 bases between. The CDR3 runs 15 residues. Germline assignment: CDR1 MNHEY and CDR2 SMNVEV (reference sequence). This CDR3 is CASSLDGYSNQPQHF. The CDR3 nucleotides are TGTGCCAGCAGTCTAGACGGATATAGCAATCAGCCCCAGCATTTT.

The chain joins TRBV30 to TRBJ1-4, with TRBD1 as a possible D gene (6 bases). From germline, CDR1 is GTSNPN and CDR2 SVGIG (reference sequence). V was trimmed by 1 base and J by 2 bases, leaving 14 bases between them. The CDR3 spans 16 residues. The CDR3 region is CAWSGRAGATNEKLFF. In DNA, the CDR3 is TGTGCCTGGAGTGGACGGGCAGGGGCGACTAATGAAAAACTGTTTTTT.

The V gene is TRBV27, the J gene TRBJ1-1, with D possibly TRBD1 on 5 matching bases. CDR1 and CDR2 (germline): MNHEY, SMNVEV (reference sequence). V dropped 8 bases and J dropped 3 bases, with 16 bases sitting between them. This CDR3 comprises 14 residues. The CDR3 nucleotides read TGTGCCAGCCGCCTCGGGGGATGGGACACTGAAGCTTTCTTT. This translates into CASRLGGWDTEAFF.

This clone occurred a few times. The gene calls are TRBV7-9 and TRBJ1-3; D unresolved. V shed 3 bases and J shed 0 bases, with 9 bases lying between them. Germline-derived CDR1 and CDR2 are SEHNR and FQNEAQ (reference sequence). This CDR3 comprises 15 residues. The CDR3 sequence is CASSFGQTSGNTIYF. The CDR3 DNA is TGTGCCAGCAGCTTTGGGCAGACCTCTGGAAACACCATATATTTT.

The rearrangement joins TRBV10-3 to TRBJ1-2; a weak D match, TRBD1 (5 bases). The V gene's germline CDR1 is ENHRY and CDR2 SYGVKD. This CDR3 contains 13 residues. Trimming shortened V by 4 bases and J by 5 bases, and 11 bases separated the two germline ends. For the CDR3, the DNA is TGTGCCATCAGTGGAGACAGCGGGTATGGCTACACCTTC. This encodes CAISGDSGYGYTF.

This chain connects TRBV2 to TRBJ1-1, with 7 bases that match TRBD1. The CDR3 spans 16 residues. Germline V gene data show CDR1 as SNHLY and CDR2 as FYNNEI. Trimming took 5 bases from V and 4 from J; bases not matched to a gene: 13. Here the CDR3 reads CASSPLTDRDPTEAFF. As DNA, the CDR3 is TGTGCCAGCAGTCCTCTAACCGACAGGGACCCCACTGAAGCTTTCTTT. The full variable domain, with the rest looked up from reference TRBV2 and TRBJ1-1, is EPEVTQTPSHQVTQMGQEVILRCVPISNHLYFYWYRQILGQKVEFLVSFYNNEISEKSEIFDDQFSVERPDGSNFTLKIRSTKLEDSAMYFCASSPLTDRDPTEAFFGQGTRLTVV.

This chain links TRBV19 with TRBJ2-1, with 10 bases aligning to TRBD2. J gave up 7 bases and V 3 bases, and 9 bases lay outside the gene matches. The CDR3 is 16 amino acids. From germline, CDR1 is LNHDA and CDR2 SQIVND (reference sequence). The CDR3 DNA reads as TGTGCCAGTAGTATCCAGGCGGCTAGCGGGAGAAATGAGCAGTTCTTC. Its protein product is CASSIQAASGRNEQFF.

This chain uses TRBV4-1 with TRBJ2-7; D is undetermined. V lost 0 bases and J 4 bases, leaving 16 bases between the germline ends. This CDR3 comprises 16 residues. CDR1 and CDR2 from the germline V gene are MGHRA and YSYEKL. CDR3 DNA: TGCGCCAGCAGCCAAGATATAATCCCCCGCTATTACGAGCAGTACTTC. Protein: CASSQDIIPRYYEQYF.

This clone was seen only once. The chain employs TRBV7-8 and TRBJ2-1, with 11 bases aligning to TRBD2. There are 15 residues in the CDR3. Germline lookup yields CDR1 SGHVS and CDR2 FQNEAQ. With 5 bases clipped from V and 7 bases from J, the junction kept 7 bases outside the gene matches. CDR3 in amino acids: CASSGTSGSLNEQFF. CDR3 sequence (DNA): TGTGCCAGCAGCGGTACTAGCGGGAGTTTGAATGAGCAGTTCTTC. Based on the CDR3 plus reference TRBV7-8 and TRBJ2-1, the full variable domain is GAGVSQSPRYKVAKRGQDVALRCDPISGHVSLFWYQQALGQGPEFLTYFQNEAQLDKSGLPSDRFFAERPEGSVSTLKIQRTQQEDSAVYLCASSGTSGSLNEQFFGPGTRLTVL.

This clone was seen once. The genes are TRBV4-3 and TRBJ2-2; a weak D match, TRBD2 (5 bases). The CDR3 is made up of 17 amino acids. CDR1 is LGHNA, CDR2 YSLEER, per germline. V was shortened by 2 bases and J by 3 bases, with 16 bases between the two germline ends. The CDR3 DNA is TGCGCCAGCAGCCAATGGAAGGGAGACTTGGACACCGGGGAGCTGTTTTTT. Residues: CASSQWKGDLDTGELFF.

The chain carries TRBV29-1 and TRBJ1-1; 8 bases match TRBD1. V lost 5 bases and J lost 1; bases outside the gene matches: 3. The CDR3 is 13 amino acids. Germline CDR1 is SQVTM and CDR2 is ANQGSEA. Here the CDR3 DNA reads TGCAGCGTTCTGGACAGGGAGAACACTGAAGCTTTCTTT. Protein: CSVLDRENTEAFF.